The rows below give T cell receptor beta chains drawn from one sample of a study of blood T cell repertoires in COVID-19. Measured with immunoSEQ multiplex PCR; TCRdb has only the in-frame clones, and not every one. The sample lists about 400,000 clones, around 89% occurring once. The sample comprised peripheral blood. The receptor source for this set is a woman aged 25 to 45 with acute or convalescent COVID-19. The CDR3 runs from the conserved cysteine through the conserved F or W. The D gene is left open where the match is weak. Not all rows give a size; the values are once, few, many and, for expanded clones, a class.

J gene,D gene,V gene,clone size,CDR3 DNA,CDR3 protein
TRBJ1-4,NA,TRBV9,NA,TGTGCCAGCAGCGTAGGTCCGGGAAATAATGAAAAACTGTTTTTT,CASSVGPGNNEKLFF
TRBJ2-7,TRBD1,TRBV5-1,NA,TGCGCCAGCAGCCCCGGGACAGGAACCTACGAGCAGTACTTC,CASSPGTGTYEQYF
TRBJ2-2,TRBD1,TRBV2,NA,TGTGCCAGCGCCCGTGGGACAGTTGATACCGGGGAGCTGTTTTTT,CASARGTVDTGELFF
TRBJ2-2,NA,TRBV7-6,NA,TGTGCCAGCAGCTCCAGAAACCGGAACACCGGGGAGCTGTTTTTT,CASSSRNRNTGELFF
TRBJ1-1,NA,TRBV5-1,NA,TGCGCCAGCAGCTGGGGAGCAGGTGAAGCTTTCTTT,CASSWGAGEAFF
TRBJ1-3,NA,TRBV10-3,few,TGTGCCATCAGTGCGACAGACCCGGTTGACACCATATATTTT,CAISATDPVDTIYF
TRBJ1-1,NA,TRBV6-5,NA,TGTGCCAGCAGTTACCCAGGGGTTGATGAAGCTTTCTTT,CASSYPGVDEAFF
TRBJ1-4,NA,TRBV7-9,NA,TGTGCCAGTAAAGCGGCCGGAGGAACTAATGAAAAACTGTTTTTT,CASKAAGGTNEKLFF
TRBJ2-7,NA,TRBV27,NA,TGTGCCAGCAGTCTTCGGGGGATCTCCTACGAGCAGTACTTC,CASSLRGISYEQYF
TRBJ2-4,NA,TRBV5-1,NA,TGCGCCAGCAGCTTGGAACAGAACCTAGCCAAAAACATTCAGTACTTC,CASSLEQNLAKNIQYF
TRBJ1-1,TRBD1,TRBV7-2,NA,TGTGCCAGCAGCTACCCAGACAGGGCCGGGAACACTGAAGCTTTCTTT,CASSYPDRAGNTEAFF
TRBJ1-5,NA,TRBV18,NA,TGTGCCAGCTCGCTGGGGGGAGCAAGCAATCAGCCCCAGCATTTT,CASSLGGASNQPQHF
TRBJ2-5,TRBD2,TRBV25-1,NA,TGTGCCAGCGAGGGACTAGCGGGGGGGCCGGGGGAGACCCAGTACTTC,CASEGLAGGPGETQYF
TRBJ1-2,NA,TRBV9,NA,TGTGCCAGCAGCGTAGAAGACAGTTTCTATGGCTACACCTTC,CASSVEDSFYGYTF
TRBJ2-3,TRBD1,TRBV4-2,NA,TGTGCCAGCAGCCAAGAATATACAGGGGTAAAAGATACGCAGTATTTT,CASSQEYTGVKDTQYF
TRBJ2-7,NA,TRBV7-8,NA,TGTGCCAGCAGCTTAGAGTTGAGGCCGGGCTACGAGCAGTACTTC,CASSLELRPGYEQYF
TRBJ2-7,TRBD1,TRBV6-5,NA,TGTGCCAGCAGTTACAGGGACAGAGACTACGAGCAGTACTTC,CASSYRDRDYEQYF
TRBJ1-1,NA,TRBV21-1,NA,TGTGCCAGCAGCGCCGACAGGGGGCAAGAGAACACTGAAGCTTTCTTT,CASSADRGQENTEAFF
TRBJ2-5,TRBD2,TRBV9,NA,TGTGCCAGCAGCGTACGGGTTGGGCGGGGGGCCCCATCGGAAGAGACCCAGTACTTC,CASSVRVGRGAPSEETQYF
TRBJ1-5,TRBD1,TRBV30,NA,TGTGCCTTCGGACAGGAGGGCAATCAGCCCCAGCATTTT,CAFGQEGNQPQHF
TRBJ2-1,TRBD2,TRBV9,NA,TGTGCCAGCAGCGTAGCAGCGGGGGAGCAGTTCTTC,CASSVAAGEQFF
TRBJ1-2,TRBD1,TRBV27,NA,TGTGCCAGCAGATCGGACAGGGTTGGTAGCTATGGCTACACCTTC,CASRSDRVGSYGYTF
TRBJ2-1,NA,TRBV5-1,few,TGCGCCAGCAGCTTGGAATTACAGAACAATGAGCAGTTCTTC,CASSLELQNNEQFF
TRBJ1-2,NA,TRBV3-1/TRBV3-2,NA,TGTGCCAGCAGCCCGGGAGGGGATCTAGGCTACACCTTC,CASSPGGDLGYTF
TRBJ2-5,NA,TRBV2,NA,TGTGCCAGCGGCGACAGGGAGGTAGGAGAGACCCAGTACTTC,CASGDREVGETQYF
TRBJ1-1,TRBD1,TRBV19,NA,TGTGCCAGTAGCACCCTCTGGGGACAGGGGGCGAACACTGAAGCTTTCTTT,CASSTLWGQGANTEAFF
TRBJ2-1,TRBD2,TRBV29-1,NA,TGCAGCGGGAGACTAGCGGGGGGCTCCTACAATGAGCAGTTCTTC,CSGRLAGGSYNEQFF
TRBJ2-1,NA,TRBV10-3,NA,TGTGCCATCAGTGAGTCGGAACTAAATGAGCAGTTCTTC,CAISESELNEQFF
TRBJ2-1,TRBD2,TRBV6-5,NA,TGTGCCAGCAGCCTAGCGGGGGGGCCTTACAATGAGCAGTTCTTC,CASSLAGGPYNEQFF
TRBJ1-6,NA,TRBV11-2,NA,TGTGCCAGCAGCTTTTATAGAGCAGGGGACTCCTATAATTCACCCCTCCACTTT,CASSFYRAGDSYNSPLHF
TRBJ1-6,NA,TRBV12-3/TRBV12-4,few,TGTGCCAGCAGCCCAACGGGGGATTCACCCCTCCACTTT,CASSPTGDSPLHF